The 20 T cell receptor beta chains below were found in one sample sequenced in a study of cytomegalovirus exposure and HLA in healthy donors. The method was immunoSEQ multiplex PCR; TCRdb's version includes in-frame clones alone and lacks a portion of them. The repertoire has some 210,000 clones, around four fifths of them found once; the top ten carry around 5.5%. Sequencing was done on a sample of PBMCs. All receptors derive from a young woman in good health and CMV-seronegative.

This chain links TRBV9 with TRBJ2-1, with 11 bases identical to TRBD1. V lost 4 bases, J lost 7 bases, and 7 bases stayed unmatched. Germline lookup yields CDR1 SGDLS and CDR2 YYNGEE. The CDR3 loop spans 15 amino acids. CDR3 DNA sequence: TGTGCCAGCAGCCCTCGGACAGGGGGCGGAAATGAGCAGTTCTTC. As protein: CASSPRTGGGNEQFF.

The CDR3 DNA is TGTGCCAGCACCGTTTTTCGGGACAGGGGGCAGGTCAGGAACACTGAAGCTTTCTTT. The encoded protein is CASTVFRDRGQVRNTEAFF. This chain uses TRBV28 with TRBJ1-1; 12 bases map to TRBD1. V lost 7 bases, J lost 1 base, and 16 bases stayed unmatched. The CDR3 covers 19 residues. Germline assignment: CDR1 MDHEN and CDR2 SYDVKM.

V gene TRBV5-1 combines with J gene TRBJ2-3; 7 bases match TRBD2. V trimming: 2 bases; J trimming: 7 bases; junction bases outside the gene matches: 19. The V gene's germline CDR1 is SGHRS and CDR2 YFSETQ. CDR3 length: 18 residues. Here the CDR3 reads CASSFGGVGQGEDYTQYF. CDR3 nucleotide sequence: TGCGCCAGCAGCTTTGGGGGGGTCGGTCAGGGAGAGGATTATACGCAGTATTTT.

The gene calls are TRBV5-1 and TRBJ1-4, with 8 nucleotides matching TRBD1. Trimming cost V 1 base and J 0 bases; bases outside gene matches: 8. The germline V gene encodes CDR1 SGHRS and CDR2 YFSETQ. The CDR3 totals 18 residues. The CDR3 here is CASSLKGDRSATNEKLFF. CDR3 coding DNA: TGCGCCAGCAGCTTGAAGGGGGACAGGAGTGCAACTAATGAAAAACTGTTTTTT. Full variable domain (rest looked up from reference TRBV5-1 and TRBJ1-4): KAGVTQTPRYLIKTRGQQVTLSCSPISGHRSVSWYQQTPGQGLQFLFEYFSETQRNKGNFPGRFSGRQFSNSRSEMNVSTLELGDSALYLCASSLKGDRSATNEKLFFGSGTQLSVL.

This clone was detected only a few times. The V and J genes are TRBV5-1 and TRBJ1-2; D possibly corresponds to TRBD1 (5 bases). The CDR3 totals 16 residues. Trimming removed 0 bases from V and 1 base from J, with 13 bases in between. Germline V lookup: CDR1 SGHRS, CDR2 YFSETQ. CDR3 protein: CASSLAGVRGNYGYTF. CDR3 DNA sequence: TGCGCCAGCAGCTTGGCGGGCGTTAGGGGTAACTATGGCTACACCTTC. The entire variable domain, with the rest obtained from reference TRBV5-1 and TRBJ1-2, is as follows: KAGVTQTPRYLIKTRGQQVTLSCSPISGHRSVSWYQQTPGQGLQFLFEYFSETQRNKGNFPGRFSGRQFSNSRSEMNVSTLELGDSALYLCASSLAGVRGNYGYTFGSGTRLTVV.

The genes are TRBV6-6 and TRBJ1-5; D gene ambiguous. Trimming cost V 6 bases and J 7 bases, with 10 bases left between them. This CDR3 spans 12 amino acids. CDR1 is MNHNY, CDR2 SVGAGI, per germline (reference sequence). CDR3 sequence reads: CASSPPRQPQHF. CDR3 DNA: TGTGCCAGCAGCCCTCCCCGACAGCCCCAGCATTTT.

The rearrangement links TRBV27 to TRBJ2-5, with a tentative D call TRBD1 (5 bases). The CDR3 loop spans 13 amino acids. The germline V and J ends were trimmed by 4 bases and 5 bases, with 11 bases remaining between them. The V gene's germline CDR1 is MNHEY and CDR2 SMNVEV (reference sequence). This CDR3 is CASSSQGSETQYF. For the CDR3, the DNA is TGTGCCAGCAGTTCTCAGGGTAGCGAGACCCAGTACTTC.

V is TRBV10-2 and J is TRBJ2-1; the D is unclear. Germline values: CDR1 WSHSY, CDR2 SAAADI. This CDR3 spans 15 amino acids. V was trimmed by 0 bases and J by 2 bases, leaving 8 bases between them. The CDR3 spells CASSESYGTYNEQFF. The CDR3 DNA sequence: TGCGCCAGCAGTGAGTCTTACGGAACCTACAATGAGCAGTTCTTC.

V is TRBV28 and J is TRBJ2-2; D uncertain. Per the germline V gene, CDR1 is MDHEN and CDR2 is SYDVKM. The CDR3 length is 14 residues. Trimming cost V 3 bases and J 6 bases, with 11 bases left between them. For the CDR3, the DNA is TGTGCCAGCAGTTTGCCCGGAGTAGCCGGGGAGCTGTTTTTT. Residues: CASSLPGVAGELFF.

The genes are TRBV4-2 and TRBJ2-5; TRBD2 might be the D (7 bases). There are 16 residues in the CDR3. Deletions cut 3 bases from V and 4 bases from J, with 18 bases between. Germline-derived CDR1 and CDR2 are LGHNA and YNFKEQ. Here the CDR3 DNA reads TGTGCCAGCAGCCAGGGACGGGGGGCAAGTGGAGAGACCCAGTACTTC. Its protein product is CASSQGRGASGETQYF.

The CDR3 bases are TGTGCCTGGAGCCTAAGGCCTGAGCAGTTCTTC. Amino acids: CAWSLRPEQFF. This sequence joins TRBV30 and TRBJ2-1; the D is unclear. CDR1 is GTSNPN and CDR2 is SVGIG in the germline V gene (reference sequence). V lost 3 bases, J lost 9 bases, and 9 bases lay in between. The CDR3 spans 11 residues.

V is TRBV28 and J is TRBJ1-5; no firm D call. This CDR3 region has 16 residues. V lost 4 bases and J 1 base, leaving 14 bases between the germline ends. Germline CDR1 and CDR2: MDHEN and SYDVKM. CDR3 loop: CASSSYRHESNQPQHF. DNA of the CDR3: TGTGCCAGCAGTTCCTATAGACACGAAAGCAATCAGCCCCAGCATTTT. The complete variable domain, with remaining parts taken from reference TRBV28 and TRBJ1-5, reads DVKVTQSSRYLVKRTGEKVFLECVQDMDHENMFWYRQDPGLGLRLIYFSYDVKMKEKGDIPEGYSVSREKKERFSLILESASTNQTSMYLCASSSYRHESNQPQHFGDGTRLSIL.

The chain carries TRBV18 and TRBJ1-5, with 7 bases aligning to TRBD1. The V gene's germline CDR1 is KGHSH and CDR2 LQKENI. The CDR3 sequence is 17 residues long. Trimming at V came to 4 bases and at J to 2 bases, leaving 11 bases not matched to a gene. The CDR3 DNA is TGTGCCAGCTCACAACGAACTACAGGGACAGGCAATCAGCCCCAGCATTTT. This translates into CASSQRTTGTGNQPQHF.

The J gene is TRBJ1-1, the V gene TRBV5-1; D unclear. Trimming cost V 1 base and J 5 bases, with 9 bases left between them. The CDR3 runs to 13 residues. In germline, CDR1 is SGHRS, CDR2 YFSETQ. Here the CDR3 DNA reads TGCGCCAGCAGCTTGACCAGGACGACTGAAGCTTTCTTT. Encoded protein: CASSLTRTTEAFF.

Turning to this clone: Mismatch with germline at one junction end may stem from a read error. The gene calls are TRBV7-7 and TRBJ2-1, with no clear D. The CDR3 length is 13 residues. Germline assignment: CDR1 SSHAT and CDR2 FNYEAQ (reference sequence). Written as DNA, the CDR3 is TGTGCTAGCAGCTTAATGTCGGACAATGAGCAGTTCTTC. It yields the protein CASSLMSDNEQFF.

The chain has TRBV5-6 and TRBJ1-2; the D gene is possibly TRBD1 (6 bases). Germline lookup yields CDR1 SGHDT and CDR2 YYEEEE. Trimming took off 4 bases at V and 4 bases at J, with 11 bases between the two ends. This CDR3 has 13 amino acids. CDR3 bases: TGTGCCAGCAGCCGTGGACAGTCCTATGGCTACACCTTC. Encoded protein: CASSRGQSYGYTF.

This chain uses TRBV2 with TRBJ2-7; D is undetermined. This CDR3 is built from 12 residues. Germline CDR1 and CDR2: SNHLY and FYNNEI. V lost 8 bases and J lost 4, with 12 bases in between. CDR3 coding DNA: TGTGCCAGCGTCCCCGACGAATACGAGCAGTACTTC. Amino acids: CASVPDEYEQYF.

V is TRBV27 and J is TRBJ1-1; D not certain. This CDR3 comprises 16 residues. Trimming pared 3 bases from V and 0 bases from J, leaving 14 bases between. Per the germline V gene, CDR1 is MNHEY and CDR2 is SMNVEV (reference sequence). The CDR3 spells CASSFRTVAMNTEAFF. Here the CDR3 DNA reads TGTGCCAGCAGTTTCCGGACGGTTGCTATGAACACTGAAGCTTTCTTT.

The rearrangement joins TRBV4-2 to TRBJ2-1, with unresolved D. This CDR3 region has 14 residues. Between the trimmed V and J ends, which lost 1 base and 5 bases, there was a span of 9 bases. In germline, CDR1 is LGHNA, CDR2 YNFKEQ. CDR3 sequence: CASSQVSNDNEQFF. The CDR3 nucleotides are TGTGCCAGCAGCCAAGTATCTAACGACAATGAGCAGTTCTTC.

As DNA, the CDR3 is TGCGCCAGCAGCCAATCAGCATTAGGGCTTAGCAATCAGCCCCAGCATTTT. Amino acids: CASSQSALGLSNQPQHF. This chain joins TRBV4-1 and TRBJ1-5; unclear D gene. This CDR3 is built from 17 residues. Germline V gene lookup returns CDR1 MGHRA and CDR2 YSYEKL. V lost 2 bases to trimming and J lost 0 bases, with 14 bases between them.